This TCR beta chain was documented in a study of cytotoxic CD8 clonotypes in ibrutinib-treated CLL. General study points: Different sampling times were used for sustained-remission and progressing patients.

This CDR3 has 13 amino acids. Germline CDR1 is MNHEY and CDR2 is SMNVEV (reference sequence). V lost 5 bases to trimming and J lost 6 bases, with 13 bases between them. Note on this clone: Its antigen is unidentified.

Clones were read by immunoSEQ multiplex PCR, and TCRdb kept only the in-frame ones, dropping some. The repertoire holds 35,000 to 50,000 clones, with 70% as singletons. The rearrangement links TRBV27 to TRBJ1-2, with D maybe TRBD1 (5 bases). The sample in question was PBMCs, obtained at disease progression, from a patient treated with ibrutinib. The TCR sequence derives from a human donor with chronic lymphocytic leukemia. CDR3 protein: CASSSPWGDGYTF. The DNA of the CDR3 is TGTGCCAGCAGTAGCCCTTGGGGGGATGGCTACACCTTC.